The entry below describes one T cell receptor (beta chain). This sample is drawn from a study of T cell responses to AZD1222 COVID-19 vaccine. The table came from immunoSEQ multiplex PCR; TCRdb's copy has only in-frame clones and leaves some out. This sample has 60,000 to 95,000 clones, with around 86% found just once. Trimming stripped 5 bases from V and 2 bases from J, with 22 bases between. From germline, CDR1 is MDHEN and CDR2 SYDVKM. The CDR3 has 18 amino acids. The receptor was isolated from an adult who received the AZD1222 COVID-19 vaccine. Specimen: peripheral blood, collected 28 days after the second AZD1222 dose. The rearrangement uses TRBV28 and TRBJ1-5; a possible D gene is TRBD1 (6 bases). CDR3 protein: CASSPGRTGRFGNQPQHF. DNA for the CDR3: TGTGCCAGCAGTCCCGGGCGAACAGGGAGGTTTGGCAATCAGCCCCAGCATTTT. Full variable domain (outside the CDR3, taken from reference TRBV28 and TRBJ1-5): DVKVTQSSRYLVKRTGEKVFLECVQDMDHENMFWYRQDPGLGLRLIYFSYDVKMKEKGDIPEGYSVSREKKERFSLILESASTNQTSMYLCASSPGRTGRFGNQPQHFGDGTRLSIL.